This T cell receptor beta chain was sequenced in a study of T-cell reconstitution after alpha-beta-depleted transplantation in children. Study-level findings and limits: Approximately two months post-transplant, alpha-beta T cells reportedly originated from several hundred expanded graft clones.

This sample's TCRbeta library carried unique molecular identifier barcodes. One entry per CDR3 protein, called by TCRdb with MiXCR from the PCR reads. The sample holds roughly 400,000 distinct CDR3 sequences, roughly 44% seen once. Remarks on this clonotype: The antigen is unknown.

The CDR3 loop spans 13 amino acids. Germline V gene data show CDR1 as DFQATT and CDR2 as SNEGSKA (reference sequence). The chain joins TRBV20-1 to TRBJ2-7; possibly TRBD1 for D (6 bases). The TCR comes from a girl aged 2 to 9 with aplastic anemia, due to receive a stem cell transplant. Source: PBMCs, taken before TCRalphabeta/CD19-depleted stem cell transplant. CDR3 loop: CIAKFRGEAEQYF. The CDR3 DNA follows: TGCATTGCCAAGTTCAGGGGTGAGGCCGAGCAGTACTTC.